This entry concerns a single TCR beta chain. The sample is drawn from a study of blood T cell repertoires in COVID-19. Background on the study: Both acute and convalescent COVID-19 samples were obtained from the United States, Italy and Spain. Sources were T cells, B-cell-depleted T cells, or PBMCs; the material itself was cDNA or gDNA.

Using immunoSEQ multiplex PCR, the repertoire was profiled, and TCRdb retains in-frame clones only, with some absent. Here the sample spans about 240,000 clones, around 90% being singletons. The sample comprised peripheral blood. This TCR came from a man aged 55 to 70 who had recovered from COVID-19.

The CDR3 bases are TGTGCCAGCAGCTTAGCGCTGGCCCGTACACCCAGCAATCAGCCCCAGCATTTT. Residues: CASSLALARTPSNQPQHF. This chain joins TRBV7-6 and TRBJ1-5; D remains ambiguous. Trimming took off 0 bases at V and 1 base at J, with 16 bases between the two ends. Germline CDR1 reads SGHVS; CDR2 reads FNYEAQ. The CDR3 is made up of 18 amino acids.